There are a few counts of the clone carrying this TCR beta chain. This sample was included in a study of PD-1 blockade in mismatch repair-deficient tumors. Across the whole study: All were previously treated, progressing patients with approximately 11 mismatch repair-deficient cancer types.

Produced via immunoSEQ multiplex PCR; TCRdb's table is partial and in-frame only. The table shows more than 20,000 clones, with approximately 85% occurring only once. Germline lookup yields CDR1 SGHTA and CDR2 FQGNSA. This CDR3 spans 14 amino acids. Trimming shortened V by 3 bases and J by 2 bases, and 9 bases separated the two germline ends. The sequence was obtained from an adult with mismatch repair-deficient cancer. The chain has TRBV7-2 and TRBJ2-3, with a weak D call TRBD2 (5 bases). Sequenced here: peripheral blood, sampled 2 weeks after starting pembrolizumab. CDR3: CASSLEVLTDTQYF. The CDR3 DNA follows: TGTGCCAGCAGCTTGGAGGTCCTCACAGATACGCAGTATTTT.